The 5 T cell receptor beta chains reported below all come from one sample, sequenced in a study of cytomegalovirus exposure and HLA in healthy donors. Assay: immunoSEQ multiplex PCR; the TCRdb copy retains only in-frame clones and omits some. There are some 130,000 clones in the sample; just under 85% occur only once, and 25% to 30% lies in the top ten. Sequences were obtained from PBMCs. All receptors come from a man younger than 45 in good health and CMV-seropositive.

In this sample, this clone turned up many times. This rearrangement joins TRBV10-2 to TRBJ2-7; 8 nucleotides agree with TRBD2. With V trimmed by 3 bases and J by 6 bases, 7 bases remained unmatched. This CDR3 has 14 residues. Germline V gene sequence: CDR1 WSHSY, CDR2 SAAADI. The CDR3 nucleotides are TGCGCCAGCAGTGAATCACTAGCGGAGCTCGAGCAGTACTTC. It codes for CASSESLAELEQYF.

J is TRBJ2-5 and V is TRBV7-2; 8 nucleotides match TRBD1. The CDR3 totals 17 residues. The J segment lost 4 bases and the V segment lost 1 base, leaving 11 bases of the junction unmatched. CDR1 is SGHTA and CDR2 is FQGNSA in the germline V gene. CDR3 in amino acids: CASSLVYAGGSRETQYF. CDR3 nucleotide sequence: TGTGCCAGCAGCTTAGTATATGCAGGGGGCTCGAGAGAGACCCAGTACTTC.

The rearrangement joins TRBV19 to TRBJ1-4; 7 bases line up with TRBD1. V trimming: 8 bases; J trimming: 3 bases; junction bases outside the gene matches: 3. This CDR3 region has 13 residues. Germline CDR1 reads LNHDA; CDR2 reads SQIVND (reference sequence). This CDR3 reads CASHQGANEKLFF. CDR3 nucleotides: TGTGCCAGTCACCAGGGGGCTAATGAAAAACTGTTTTTT.

CDR3: CASSSYEQYF. As DNA, the CDR3 is TGTGCCAGCAGCTCATACGAGCAGTACTTC. The chain employs TRBV11-2 and TRBJ2-7; the D is unclear. The length of the CDR3 is 10 residues. Between the trimmed V and J ends, which lost 4 bases and 4 bases, there was a span of 2 bases. Germline values: CDR1 SGHAT, CDR2 FQNNGV. Looking up the rest from reference TRBV11-2 and TRBJ2-7 gives the full variable domain: EAGVAQSPRYKIIEKRQSVAFWCNPISGHATLYWYQQILGQGPKLLIQFQNNGVVDDSQLPKDRFSAERLKGVDSTLKIQPAKLEDSAVYLCASSSYEQYFGPGTRLTVT.

The rearrangement joins TRBV7-2 to TRBJ2-5; D is possibly TRBD2 (6 bases). This CDR3 region has 14 residues. Trimming removed 2 bases from V and 3 bases from J, with 10 bases in between. CDR1 is SGHTA and CDR2 is FQGNSA in the germline V gene. In DNA form, the CDR3 reads TGTGCCAGCAGCTTAAACGGGAGAGAAGAGACCCAGTACTTC. Protein sequence: CASSLNGREETQYF.